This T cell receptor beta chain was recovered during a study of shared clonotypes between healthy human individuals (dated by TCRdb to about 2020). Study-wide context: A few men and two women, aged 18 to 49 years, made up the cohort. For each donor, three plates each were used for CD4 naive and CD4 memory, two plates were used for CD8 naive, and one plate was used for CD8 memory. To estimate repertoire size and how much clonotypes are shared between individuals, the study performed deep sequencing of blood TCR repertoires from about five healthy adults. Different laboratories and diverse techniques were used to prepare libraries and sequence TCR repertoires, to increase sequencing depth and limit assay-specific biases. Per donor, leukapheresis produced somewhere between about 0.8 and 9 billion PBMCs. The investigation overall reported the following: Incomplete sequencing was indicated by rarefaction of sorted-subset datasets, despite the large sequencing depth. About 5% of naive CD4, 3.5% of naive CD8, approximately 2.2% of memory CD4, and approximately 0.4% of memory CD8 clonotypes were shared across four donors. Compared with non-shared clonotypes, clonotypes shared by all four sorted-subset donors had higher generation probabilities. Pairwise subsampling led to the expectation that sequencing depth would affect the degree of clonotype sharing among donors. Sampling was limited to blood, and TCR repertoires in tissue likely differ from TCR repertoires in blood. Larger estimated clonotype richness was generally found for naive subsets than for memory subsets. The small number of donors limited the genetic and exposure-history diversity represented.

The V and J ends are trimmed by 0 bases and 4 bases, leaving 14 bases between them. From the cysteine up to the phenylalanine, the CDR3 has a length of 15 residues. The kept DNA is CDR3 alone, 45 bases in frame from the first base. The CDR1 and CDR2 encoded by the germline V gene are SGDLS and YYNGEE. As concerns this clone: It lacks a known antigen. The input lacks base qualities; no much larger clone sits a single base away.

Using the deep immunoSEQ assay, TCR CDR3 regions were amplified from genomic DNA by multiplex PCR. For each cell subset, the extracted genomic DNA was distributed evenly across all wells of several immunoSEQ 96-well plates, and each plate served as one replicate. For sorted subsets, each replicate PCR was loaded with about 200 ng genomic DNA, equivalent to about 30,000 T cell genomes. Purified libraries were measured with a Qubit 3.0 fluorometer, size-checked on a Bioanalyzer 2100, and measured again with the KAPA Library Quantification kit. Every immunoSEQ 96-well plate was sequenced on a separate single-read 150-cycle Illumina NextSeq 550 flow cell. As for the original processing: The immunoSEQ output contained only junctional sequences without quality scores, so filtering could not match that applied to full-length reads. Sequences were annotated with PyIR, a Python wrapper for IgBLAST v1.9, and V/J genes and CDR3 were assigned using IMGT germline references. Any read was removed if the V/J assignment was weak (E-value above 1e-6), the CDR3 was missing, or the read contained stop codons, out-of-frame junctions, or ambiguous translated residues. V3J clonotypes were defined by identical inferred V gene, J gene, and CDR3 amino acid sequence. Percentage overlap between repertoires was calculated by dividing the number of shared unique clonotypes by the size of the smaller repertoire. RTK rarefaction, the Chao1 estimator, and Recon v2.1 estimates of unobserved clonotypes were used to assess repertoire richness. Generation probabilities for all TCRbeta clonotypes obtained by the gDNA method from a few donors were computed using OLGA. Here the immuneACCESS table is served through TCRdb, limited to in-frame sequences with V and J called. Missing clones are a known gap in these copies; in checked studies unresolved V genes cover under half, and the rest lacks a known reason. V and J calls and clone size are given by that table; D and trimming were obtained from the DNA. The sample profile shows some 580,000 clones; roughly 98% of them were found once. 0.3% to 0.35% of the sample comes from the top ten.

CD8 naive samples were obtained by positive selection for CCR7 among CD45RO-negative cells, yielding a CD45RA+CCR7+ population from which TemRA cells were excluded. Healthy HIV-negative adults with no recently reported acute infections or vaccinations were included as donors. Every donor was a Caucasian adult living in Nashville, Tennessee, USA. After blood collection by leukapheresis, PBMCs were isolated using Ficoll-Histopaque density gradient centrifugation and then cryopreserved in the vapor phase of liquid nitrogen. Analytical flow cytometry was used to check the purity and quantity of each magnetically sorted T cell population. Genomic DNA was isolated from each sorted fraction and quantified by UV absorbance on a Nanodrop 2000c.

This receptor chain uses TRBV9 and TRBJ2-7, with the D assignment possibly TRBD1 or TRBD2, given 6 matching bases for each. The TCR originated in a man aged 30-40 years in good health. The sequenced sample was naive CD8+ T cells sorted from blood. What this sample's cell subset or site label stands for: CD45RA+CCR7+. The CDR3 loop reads CASSVDSGAGYEQYF. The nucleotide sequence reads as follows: TGTGCCAGCAGCGTAGATTCGGGGGCGGGGTACGAGCAGTACTTC.